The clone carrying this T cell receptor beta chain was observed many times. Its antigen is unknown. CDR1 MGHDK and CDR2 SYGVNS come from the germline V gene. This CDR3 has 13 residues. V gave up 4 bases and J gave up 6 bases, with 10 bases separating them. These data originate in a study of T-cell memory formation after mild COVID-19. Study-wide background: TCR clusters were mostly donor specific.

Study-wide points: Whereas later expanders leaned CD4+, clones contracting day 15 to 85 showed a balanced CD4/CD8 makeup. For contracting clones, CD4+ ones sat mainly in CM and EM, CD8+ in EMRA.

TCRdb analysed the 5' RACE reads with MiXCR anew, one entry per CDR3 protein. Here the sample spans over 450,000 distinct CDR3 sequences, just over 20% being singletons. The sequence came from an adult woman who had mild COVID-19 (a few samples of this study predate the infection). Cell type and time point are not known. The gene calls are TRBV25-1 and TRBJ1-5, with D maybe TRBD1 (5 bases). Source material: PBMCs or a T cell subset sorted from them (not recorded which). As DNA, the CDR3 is TGTGCCAGCAGTGGGCAGGGTGTTCAGCCCCAGCATTTT. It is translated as CASSGQGVQPQHF.